This T cell receptor beta chain was sequenced during a study of blood T cell repertoires in COVID-19. Cohort 3 recovered donors had two negative PCRs, clearance, or symptom resolution. Sequencing was performed with immunoSEQ multiplex PCR; in TCRdb, only in-frame clones are kept and a portion is missing. Altogether about 280,000 clones are present, 85% being singletons, with the ten largest covering 2% to 3%. The CDR3 totals 14 residues. Per the germline V gene, CDR1 is MNHEY and CDR2 is SVGAGI. Trimming left V 10 bases short and J 10 bases short, with 20 bases between. The clonotype comes from a woman in her forties or fifties who had recovered from COVID-19. What was sequenced was PBMCs or T cells enriched from blood (not recorded which). The genes are TRBV6-5 and TRBJ1-6; D is perhaps TRBD1 (6 bases). This CDR3 reads CATSGEGGLSPLHF. The CDR3 nucleotides read TGTGCCACCTCAGGGGAGGGGGGCTTATCACCCCTCCACTTT.